Listed below are T cell receptor beta chains from one sample, sequenced in a study of PD-1 blockade in classical Hodgkin lymphoma. Measured with immunoSEQ multiplex PCR; TCRdb has only the in-frame clones, and not every one. This sample has around 23,000 clones, with over 75% found just once. Sample: peripheral blood mononuclear cells (PBMCs), taken before the second cycle of nivolumab. These receptors were taken from a human donor with classical Hodgkin lymphoma. CDR3s include the opening cysteine and the closing phenylalanine or tryptophan. Each record gives: clone size, V gene, D gene, J gene, CDR3 DNA, CDR3 protein. D genes are given only for firm matches. Clone sizes are given selectively: once, few, many, or a class where the clone is expanded.

.	TRBV6-5	.	TRBJ2-2	TGTGCCAGCAGTTTGGGCTACCCCACCGGGGAGCTGTTTTTT	CASSLGYPTGELFF
.	TRBV2	.	TRBJ1-2	TGTGCCAGCAGTGGGGGATTCGACTATGGCTACACCTTC	CASSGGFDYGYTF
.	TRBV6-4	.	TRBJ2-5	TGTGCCAGCAGTAGGAGGGTCGGGGAGACCCAGTACTTC	CASSRRVGETQYF
medium-sized	TRBV18	.	TRBJ1-5	TGTGCCAGCTCCCTGGACAGTAGCAATCAGCCCCAGCATTTT	CASSLDSSNQPQHF
.	TRBV5-5	TRBD2	TRBJ2-3	TGTGCCAGCAGCCTGACCACCGGGACTAGCGGGACAAATACGCAGTATTTT	CASSLTTGTSGTNTQYF
.	TRBV7-9	.	TRBJ2-1	TGTGCCAGCAGCTCCCTCTCCTACAATGAGCAGTTCTTC	CASSSLSYNEQFF
.	TRBV7-2	.	TRBJ2-2	TGTGCCAGCAGCCTACCTCAAACGAACACCGGGGAGCTGTTTTTT	CASSLPQTNTGELFF
few	TRBV18	.	TRBJ1-5	TGTGCCAGCTCACGGGGTCGGGTACCCAATCAGCCCCAGCATTTT	CASSRGRVPNQPQHF
.	TRBV7-2	.	TRBJ2-5	TGTGCCAGCAGCTTAGGGGACCCAGGGGGAGGGGAGACCCAGTACTTC	CASSLGDPGGGETQYF
.	TRBV9	.	TRBJ1-3	TGTGCCAGCAGCCCCCTGGGGGAAAGAAACACCATATATTTT	CASSPLGERNTIYF
.	TRBV4-2	.	TRBJ2-3	TGTGCCAGCAGCCAAGATTCCGGCAGGGGAATCACAGATACGCAGTATTTT	CASSQDSGRGITDTQYF
.	TRBV7-2	.	TRBJ2-3	TGTGCCAGCAGCCCAAATACCGGGAGATTAGATACGCAGTATTTT	CASSPNTGRLDTQYF
medium-sized	TRBV9	TRBD1	TRBJ2-1	TGTGCCAGCAGCCCAGGGGGATATGAGCAGTTCTTC	CASSPGGYEQFF
.	TRBV5-6	.	TRBJ1-2	TGTGCCAGCAGCGGGGGAGCAACTAACTATGGCTACACCTTC	CASSGGATNYGYTF